The T cell receptor (beta chain) under discussion was sequenced for a study of blood T cell repertoires in COVID-19. Study-level background: Italy, Spain and the United States were the sources of the convalescent and acute COVID-19 samples.

The CDR3 contains 17 residues. This clone is a singleton in its sample. The Seattle patients, enrolled during active infection, were followed longitudinally. The authors' processing: Amplification of reference gene primers provided the estimated nucleated cell counts. The assay was immunoSEQ multiplex PCR, and TCRdb's table has in-frame clones only and misses some. The V and J calls and the clone size are those of that table, but D and trimming were determined from the DNA. The sample includes around 190,000 clones, about 85% of them seen just once. Specimen: peripheral blood. This sequence joins TRBV21-1 and TRBJ1-3; TRBD1 was called by the table and not checked on the DNA. TRBV21-1 represents a pseudogene. The TCR comes from a woman between 35 and 50 years old with COVID-19, enrolled during active disease. CDR3 DNA sequence: TGTGCCAGCAGCATACCGACAGGCTTAAGCTCTGGAAACACCATATATTTT. Translating it yields CASSIPTGLSSGNTIYF.